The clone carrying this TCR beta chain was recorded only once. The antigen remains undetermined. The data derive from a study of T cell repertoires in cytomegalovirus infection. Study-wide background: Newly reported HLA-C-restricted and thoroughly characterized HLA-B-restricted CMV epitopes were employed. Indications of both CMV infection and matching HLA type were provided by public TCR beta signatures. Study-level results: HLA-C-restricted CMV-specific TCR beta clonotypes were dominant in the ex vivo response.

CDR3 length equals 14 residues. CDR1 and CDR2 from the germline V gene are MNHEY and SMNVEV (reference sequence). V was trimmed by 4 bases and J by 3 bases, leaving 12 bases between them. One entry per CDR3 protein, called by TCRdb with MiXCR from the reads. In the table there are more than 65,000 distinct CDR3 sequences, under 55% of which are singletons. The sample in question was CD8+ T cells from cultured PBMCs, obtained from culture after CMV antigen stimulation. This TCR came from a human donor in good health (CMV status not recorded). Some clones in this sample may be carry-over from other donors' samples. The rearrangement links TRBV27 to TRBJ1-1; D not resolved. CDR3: CASSYGGFHTEAFF. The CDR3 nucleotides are TGTGCCAGCAGTTATGGAGGGTTTCACACTGAAGCTTTCTTT.